Shown below are 25 T cell receptor beta chains from a single sample sequenced in a study of T cells in Graves' hyperthyroidism and ophthalmopathy. RNA transcripts gave rise to amplified TCR beta CDR3 regions. HTBI primers were used for first-round RT-PCR of the TCR CDR3. TCRdb reprocessed the multiplex PCR reads via MiXCR and lists one record per CDR3 protein. This sample has hundreds of thousands of distinct CDR3 sequences, with around 20% found just once. The sequenced material came from blood. Receptors originate from a young man with Graves' ophthalmopathy.

The chain carries TRBV18 and TRBJ1-3; D is possibly TRBD1 (5 bases). The length of the CDR3 is 15 residues. Per the germline V gene, CDR1 is KGHSH and CDR2 is LQKENI. The V gene lost 3 bases and the J gene lost 2 bases, with 11 bases spanning the gap. The CDR3 sequence: CASSPPGTPGNTIYF. In nucleotides, the CDR3 is TGTGCCAGCTCACCCCCGGGGACCCCTGGAAACACCATATATTTT.

This clonotype has a handful of counts. The rearrangement uses TRBV15 and TRBJ1-1; no reliable D call. Trimming pared 5 bases from V and 0 bases from J, leaving 13 bases between. CDR1 is LNHNV, CDR2 YYDKDF, per germline (reference sequence). The CDR3 runs 15 residues. The CDR3 coding sequence is TGTGCCACCAGCCCTCCGACAAGGGTGAACACTGAAGCTTTCTTT. Protein sequence: CATSPPTRVNTEAFF.

V is TRBV11-3 and J is TRBJ2-1; 10 bases match TRBD2. The length of the CDR3 is 17 residues. Trimming removed 3 bases from V and 7 bases from J; junction bases left unmatched: 12. Looked up from germline, CDR1 is SGHNT and CDR2 is YENEEA. DNA for the CDR3: TGTGCCAGCAGCTTGAGCGGGAGGGACTTCCGGGGGAATGAGCAGTTCTTC. It is translated as CASSLSGRDFRGNEQFF.

The chain joins TRBV29-1 to TRBJ2-2, with D possibly matching TRBD2 (5 bases). Between the trimmed V and J ends, which lost 3 bases and 1 base, there was a span of 6 bases. CDR3 length: 13 residues. Germline CDR1 is SQVTM and CDR2 is ANQGSEA. CDR3 protein: CSVEGRNTGELFF. CDR3 sequence (DNA): TGCAGCGTTGAGGGGAGGAACACCGGGGAGCTGTTTTTT.

The chain links TRBV18 to TRBJ2-5; tentative D call: TRBD2 (6 bases). Trimming took off 0 bases at V and 4 bases at J, with 9 bases between the two ends. Looked up from germline, CDR1 is KGHSH and CDR2 is LQKENI. The CDR3 runs 14 residues. The CDR3 DNA follows: TGTGCCAGCTCACCACCGGGGGGAGCAGAGACCCAGTACTTC. Its protein is CASSPPGGAETQYF.

This clonotype has at least ten counts. The rearrangement uses TRBV19 and TRBJ1-5, with 7 bases fitting TRBD1. Germline V gene sequence: CDR1 LNHDA, CDR2 SQIVND (reference sequence). The CDR3 runs 17 residues. The V gene end was trimmed by 5 bases and the J gene end by 1 base; junction bases not matched to a gene: 11. CDR3 DNA: TGTGCCAGTAGTGACCGGCAGGGGGGGGTCAGCAATCAGCCCCAGCATTTT. The encoded protein is CASSDRQGGVSNQPQHF.

The genes are TRBV20-1 and TRBJ1-5, with a tentative D call TRBD1 (6 bases). V was cut by 0 bases and J by 1 base, with 13 bases left in between. Germline assignment: CDR1 DFQATT and CDR2 SNEGSKA (reference sequence). This CDR3 has 16 residues. In DNA, the CDR3 is TGCAGTGCTAGAGATCTTGGGGGGGCGAGCAATCAGCCCCAGCATTTT. It is translated as CSARDLGGASNQPQHF.

This clonotype was recorded a few times. The genes are TRBV24-1 and TRBJ1-2; D is uncertain. This CDR3 has 13 amino acids. Between the trimmed V and J ends, which lost 0 bases and 8 bases, there was a span of 9 bases. The V gene's germline CDR1 is KGHDR and CDR2 SFDVKD. CDR3 residues: CATSDLRGSGYTF. The DNA of the CDR3 is TGTGCCACCAGTGATTTGCGAGGGAGCGGCTACACCTTC.

Many counts were recorded for this clonotype. The chain carries TRBV9 and TRBJ2-7, with 7 nucleotides matching TRBD2. V shed 0 bases, J shed 2 bases, and the junction held 5 bases outside the gene matches. Germline-derived CDR1 and CDR2 are SGDLS and YYNGEE. There are 15 residues in the CDR3. CDR3 in DNA: TGTGCCAGCAGCGTAGAATCAGCGGGACCCTACGAGCAGTACTTC. It translates to CASSVESAGPYEQYF.

This clonotype showed up many times. V is TRBV27 and J is TRBJ1-1; 7 bases are a match to TRBD1. This CDR3 has 15 residues. The V gene's germline CDR1 is MNHEY and CDR2 SMNVEV (reference sequence). J was trimmed by 0 bases and V by 7 bases; bases with no gene match: 8. This CDR3 is CASTHPQGMNTEAFF. In DNA form, the CDR3 reads TGTGCCAGCACCCATCCACAGGGGATGAACACTGAAGCTTTCTTT.

This clonotype was observed many times. This chain connects TRBV2 to TRBJ1-5; D perhaps matches TRBD1 (5 bases). V lost 6 bases and J 2 bases, leaving 8 bases between the germline ends. This CDR3 is built from 13 residues. CDR1 and CDR2 (germline): SNHLY, FYNNEI. This chain's CDR3 is CASRGGGNQPQHF. The CDR3 DNA reads TGTGCCAGCAGGGGAGGGGGCAATCAGCCCCAGCATTTT.

This clonotype was detected ten times or more. The chain couples TRBV20-1 to TRBJ2-7, with D uncertain. The CDR3 totals 12 residues. Germline assignment: CDR1 DFQATT and CDR2 SNEGSKA (reference sequence). V was pared by 5 bases and J by 6 bases, with 14 bases between. DNA for the CDR3: TGCAGTGCTGACGGTAGCCAAGGCGAGCAGTACTTC. Translation gives CSADGSQGEQYF.

CDR3 sequence reads: CASSLKGGPREQYF. In DNA, the CDR3 is TGTGCCAGCAGCTTAAAGGGAGGGCCGAGGGAGCAGTACTTC. The genes are TRBV13 and TRBJ2-7; 7 bases map to TRBD2. This CDR3 has 14 residues. V lost 2 bases, J lost 7 bases, and 8 bases stayed unmatched. Germline V lookup: CDR1 PRHDT, CDR2 FYEKMQ (reference sequence).

This clonotype was counted ten times or more. The chain carries TRBV11-2 and TRBJ1-5; TRBD1 matches at 9 bases. The CDR3 has 14 amino acids. The V gene end was trimmed by 5 bases and the J gene end by 4 bases; junction bases not matched to a gene: 3. CDR1 SGHAT and CDR2 FQNNGV come from the germline V gene. CDR3: CASSLGTGNQPQHF. DNA for the CDR3: TGTGCCAGCAGCCTCGGGACAGGGAATCAGCCCCAGCATTTT.

This clonotype was observed a few times. V usage is TRBV6-1 and J usage is TRBJ2-7, with D maybe TRBD2 (6 bases). Trimming took off 6 bases at V and 5 bases at J, with 14 bases between the two ends. The length of the CDR3 is 13 residues. Germline CDR1 reads MNHNS; CDR2 reads SASEGT. The CDR3 DNA follows: TGTGCCAGCAGACCGGGAGCGACGGACGAGCAGTACTTC. Protein: CASRPGATDEQYF.

The J gene is TRBJ2-5, the V gene TRBV9; possibly TRBD1 for D (5 bases). Germline V gives CDR1 SGDLS, CDR2 YYNGEE. The CDR3 is made up of 14 amino acids. Trimming removed 3 bases at V and 5 bases at J, with 14 bases between. CDR3 in amino acids: CASSEGQVWETQYF. In DNA form, the CDR3 reads TGTGCCAGCAGCGAGGGGCAGGTATGGGAGACCCAGTACTTC.

This clonotype was counted many times. The chain carries TRBV30 and TRBJ1-4, with D possibly matching TRBD1 (6 bases). The CDR3 spans 13 residues. The germline CDR1 and CDR2 sequences are GTSNPN and SVGIG (reference sequence). Trimming left V 4 bases short and J 4 bases short, with 10 bases between. The CDR3 protein is CAWTGQSNEKLFF. In DNA, the CDR3 is TGTGCCTGGACCGGACAGAGTAATGAAAAACTGTTTTTT.

V gene TRBV19 combines with J gene TRBJ2-2; 12 bases are a match to TRBD2. V dropped 4 bases and J dropped 5; count of bases not matched to a gene: 5. Per the germline V gene, CDR1 is LNHDA and CDR2 is SQIVND (reference sequence). The CDR3 is 16 amino acids. The CDR3 spells CASSTGLAGFTGELFF. For the CDR3, the DNA is TGTGCCAGTAGTACCGGACTAGCGGGATTTACCGGGGAGCTGTTTTTT.

The chain combines TRBV2 with TRBJ2-1; D might be TRBD1 (5 bases). This CDR3 spans 12 amino acids. V was pared by 7 bases and J by 5 bases, with 9 bases between. Germline V gene sequence: CDR1 SNHLY, CDR2 FYNNEI. The CDR3 DNA reads TGTGCCAGCAACAGGTACAACAATGAGCAGTTCTTC. Its translation: CASNRYNNEQFF.

The chain has TRBV4-2 and TRBJ2-3; 7 nucleotides match TRBD2. V gave up 1 base and J gave up 8 bases; unmatched junction bases: 15. The CDR3 is 17 residues long. Per the germline V gene, CDR1 is LGHNA and CDR2 is YNFKEQ. The CDR3 protein is CASSQVGPAGKSGTQYF. The CDR3 DNA sequence: TGTGCCAGCAGCCAAGTTGGTCCAGCGGGGAAATCGGGTACGCAGTATTTT.

At least ten counts were recorded for this clonotype. The V call is TRBV7-9, the J call TRBJ2-1; the match to TRBD2 covers 15 bases. Germline CDR1 is SEHNR and CDR2 is FQNEAQ (reference sequence). The ends lost 2 bases at V and 6 bases at J; junction bases unmatched: 5. This CDR3 is 17 amino acids long. The CDR3 coding sequence is TGTGCCAGCAGCTTAAGGGGGACTAGCGGGAGGACCAATGAGCAGTTCTTC. Translated, it gives CASSLRGTSGRTNEQFF.

V gene TRBV28 combines with J gene TRBJ2-7, with D perhaps TRBD1 or TRBD2 (5 bases each). Trimming pared 6 bases from V and 4 bases from J, leaving 13 bases between. There are 13 residues in the CDR3. Germline-derived CDR1 and CDR2 are MDHEN and SYDVKM. CDR3: CASRSGPFYEQYF. The CDR3, as DNA: TGTGCCAGCAGATCGGGACCTTTTTACGAGCAGTACTTC.

This clonotype has ten or more counts. J is TRBJ2-7 and V is TRBV28, with D hard to call. V was shortened by 6 bases and J by 0 bases, with 9 bases between the two germline ends. CDR3 length: 13 amino acids. CDR1 and CDR2 from the germline V gene are MDHEN and SYDVKM. The CDR3 DNA sequence: TGTGCCAGCAGACTATGGAGCTCCTACGAGCAGTACTTC. This codes for CASRLWSSYEQYF.

The V and J genes are TRBV20-1 and TRBJ2-1; 14 bases map to TRBD2. Germline CDR1 and CDR2: DFQATT and SNEGSKA (reference sequence). The CDR3 covers 17 residues. Unmatched junction bases numbered 7, after V lost 6 bases and J lost 0 bases. This chain's CDR3 is CSATSGRAVSSYNEQFF. The CDR3, as DNA: TGCAGTGCGACTAGCGGGAGGGCCGTTAGCTCCTACAATGAGCAGTTCTTC.

Turning to this clonotype: A clone one base away is much larger, so this may be a read error. This sequence joins TRBV24-1 and TRBJ2-3; D might be TRBD1 or TRBD2, each matching 6 bases. Germline V gives CDR1 KGHDR, CDR2 SFDVKD. The CDR3 runs to 15 residues. DNA of the CDR3: TGTGCCACCAGTGATCCGAGGGGGGTGGAAGATGCGCAGTATTTT. Residues: CATSDPRGVEDAQYF.